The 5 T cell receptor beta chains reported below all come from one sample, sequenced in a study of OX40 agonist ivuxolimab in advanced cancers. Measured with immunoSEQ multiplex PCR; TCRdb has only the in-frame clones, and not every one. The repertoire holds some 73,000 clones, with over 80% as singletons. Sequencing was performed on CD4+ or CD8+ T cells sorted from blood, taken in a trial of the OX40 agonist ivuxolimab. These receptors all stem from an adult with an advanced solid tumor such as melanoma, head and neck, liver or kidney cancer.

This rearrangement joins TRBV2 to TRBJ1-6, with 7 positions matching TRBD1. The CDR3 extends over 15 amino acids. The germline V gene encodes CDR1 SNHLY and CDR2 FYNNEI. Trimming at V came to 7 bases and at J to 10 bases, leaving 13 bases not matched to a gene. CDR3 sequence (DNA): TGTGCCAGCACGGTAGTCCAGGGGGGCCGGTCACCCCTCCACTTT. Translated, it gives CASTVVQGGRSPLHF.

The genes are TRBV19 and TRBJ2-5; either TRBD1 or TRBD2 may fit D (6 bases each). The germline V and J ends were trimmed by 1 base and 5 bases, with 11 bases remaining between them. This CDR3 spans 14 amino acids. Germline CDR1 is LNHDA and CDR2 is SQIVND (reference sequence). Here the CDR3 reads CASSIVGGRETQYF. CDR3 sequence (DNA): TGTGCCAGTAGTATAGTGGGGGGCCGGGAGACCCAGTACTTC.

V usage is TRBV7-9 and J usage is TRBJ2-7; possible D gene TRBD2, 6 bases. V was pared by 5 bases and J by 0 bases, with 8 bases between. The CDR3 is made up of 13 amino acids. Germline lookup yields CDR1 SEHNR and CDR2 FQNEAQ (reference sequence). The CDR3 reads CASSGGSSYEQYF. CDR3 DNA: TGTGCCAGCAGCGGGGGGAGCTCCTACGAGCAGTACTTC.

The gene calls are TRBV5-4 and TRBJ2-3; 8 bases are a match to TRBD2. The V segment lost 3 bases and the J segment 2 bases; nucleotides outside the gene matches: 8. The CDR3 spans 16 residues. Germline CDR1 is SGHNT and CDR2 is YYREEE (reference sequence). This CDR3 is CASSWSGTRVTDTQYF. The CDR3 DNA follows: TGTGCCAGCAGCTGGTCCGGGACTAGGGTCACAGATACGCAGTATTTT.

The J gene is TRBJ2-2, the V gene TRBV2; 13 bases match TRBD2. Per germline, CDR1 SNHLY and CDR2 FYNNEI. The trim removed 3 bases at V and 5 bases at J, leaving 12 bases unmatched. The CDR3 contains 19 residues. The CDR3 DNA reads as TGTGCCAGCAGTGAGTCTGAACTAGCGGGAGGGCCGAGAACCGGGGAGCTGTTTTTT. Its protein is CASSESELAGGPRTGELFF.